A selection of T cell receptor beta chains follows, all from one sample in a study of regulatory T cells in long-lasting Graves disease. TCRdb independently ran MiXCR on the multiplex PCR reads; one entry per CDR3 protein. The sample records roughly 510,000 distinct CDR3 sequences, around 15% being singletons. The data were also submitted as part of a second study, on T cells in Graves' hyperthyroidism and ophthalmopathy.

The sample in question was peripheral blood mononuclear cells (PBMCs), obtained at new diagnosis, from a patient treated with antithyroid drugs. Receptor source: a man younger than 35 with Graves disease. CDR3s include the opening cysteine and the closing phenylalanine or tryptophan. The order of the fields is CDR3 protein, V gene, J gene.

CDR3aa: CASSAQDRNTEAFF
v_gene: TRBV18
j_gene: TRBJ1-1

CDR3aa: CASSGRPGLAGDDTQYF
v_gene: TRBV6-1
j_gene: TRBJ2-3

CDR3aa: CASSLRGGKETQYF
v_gene: TRBV7-8
j_gene: TRBJ2-5

CDR3aa: CASTIRQGNTEAFF
v_gene: TRBV12-3/TRBV12-4
j_gene: TRBJ1-1

CDR3aa: CSARERTGNGYTF
v_gene: TRBV20-1
j_gene: TRBJ1-2

CDR3aa: CAWSVGRAGNSPLHF
v_gene: TRBV30
j_gene: TRBJ1-6

CDR3aa: CASSFGAGSLNEQFF
v_gene: TRBV11-3
j_gene: TRBJ2-1

CDR3aa: CASSLVGRGGGNEQFF
v_gene: TRBV7-9
j_gene: TRBJ2-1

CDR3aa: CATQGTSTYEQYF
v_gene: TRBV10-3
j_gene: TRBJ2-7

CDR3aa: CSARDPGTLADTQYF
v_gene: TRBV20-1
j_gene: TRBJ2-3

CDR3aa: CATSRDLASGANEQFF
v_gene: TRBV15
j_gene: TRBJ2-1

CDR3aa: CASSGTEYQPQHF
v_gene: TRBV12-3/TRBV12-4
j_gene: TRBJ1-5

CDR3aa: CASSVGQSSQPQHF
v_gene: TRBV9
j_gene: TRBJ1-5

CDR3aa: CASSGSVRVTYEQYF
v_gene: TRBV6-1
j_gene: TRBJ2-7

CDR3aa: CASSRGQGVENEQFF
v_gene: TRBV5-1
j_gene: TRBJ2-1